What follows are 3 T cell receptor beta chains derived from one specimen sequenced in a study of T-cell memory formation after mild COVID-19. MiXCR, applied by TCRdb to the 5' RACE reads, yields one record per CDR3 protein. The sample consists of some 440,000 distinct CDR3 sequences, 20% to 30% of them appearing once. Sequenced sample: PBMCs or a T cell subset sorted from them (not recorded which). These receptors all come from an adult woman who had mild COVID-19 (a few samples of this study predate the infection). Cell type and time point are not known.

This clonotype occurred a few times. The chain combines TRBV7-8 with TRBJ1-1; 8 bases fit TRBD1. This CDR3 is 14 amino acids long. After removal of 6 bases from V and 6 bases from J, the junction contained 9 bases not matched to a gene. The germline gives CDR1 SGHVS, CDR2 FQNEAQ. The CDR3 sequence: CASRQSGQGPEAFF. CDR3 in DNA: TGTGCCAGCAGACAGTCCGGACAGGGCCCTGAAGCTTTCTTT.

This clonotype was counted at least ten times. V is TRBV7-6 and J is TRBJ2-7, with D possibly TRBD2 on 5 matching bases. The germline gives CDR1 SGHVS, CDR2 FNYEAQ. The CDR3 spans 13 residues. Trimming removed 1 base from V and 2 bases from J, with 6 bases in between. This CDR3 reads CASSLGRTYEQYF. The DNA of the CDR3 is TGTGCCAGCAGCTTAGGGAGGACCTACGAGCAGTACTTC.

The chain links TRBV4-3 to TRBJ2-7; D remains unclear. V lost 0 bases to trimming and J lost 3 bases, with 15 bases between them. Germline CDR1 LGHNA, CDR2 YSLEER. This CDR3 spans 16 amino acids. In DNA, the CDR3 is TGCGCCAGCAGCCAAGATTTCAAACCGGAATTCTACGAGCAGTACTTC. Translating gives CASSQDFKPEFYEQYF.